These 6 T cell receptor beta chains were sequenced from one sample in a study of T cell changes during pregnancy in multiple sclerosis. TCRdb keeps only in-frame clones here, not all; method: immunoSEQ multiplex PCR. The sample lists around 59,000 clones; roughly nine tenths were seen once. Sequenced material: CD4+ T cells from peripheral blood mononuclear cells, taken in the first trimester of pregnancy. These receptors all stem from a female donor with multiple sclerosis, enrolled in a pregnancy study.

The V and J genes are TRBV19 and TRBJ1-1; 8 bases fit TRBD1. V gave up 5 bases and J gave up 0 bases; unmatched junction bases: 5. CDR1 and CDR2 from the germline V gene are LNHDA and SQIVND (reference sequence). CDR3 length: 15 residues. Here the CDR3 DNA reads TGTGCCAGTAGTGCGGACAGGGCCATGAACACTGAAGCTTTCTTT. Residues: CASSADRAMNTEAFF.

V gene TRBV18 combines with J gene TRBJ1-1, with 9 positions matching TRBD1. This CDR3 is 14 amino acids long. The germline gives CDR1 KGHSH, CDR2 LQKENI. Trimming cost V 6 bases and J 5 bases; bases outside gene matches: 7. CDR3 sequence reads: CASSLQQGATEAFF. As DNA, the CDR3 is TGTGCCAGCTCCCTCCAACAGGGGGCAACTGAAGCTTTCTTT.

This chain joins TRBV4-2 and TRBJ2-2, with D possibly TRBD1 on 6 matching bases. Trimming cost V 1 base and J 5 bases, with 14 bases left between them. Germline loops: CDR1 LGHNA, CDR2 YNFKEQ. This CDR3 contains 16 residues. The CDR3 protein is CASSQARAGATGELFF. Written as DNA, the CDR3 is TGTGCCAGCAGCCAAGCCAGGGCAGGGGCGACCGGGGAGCTGTTTTTT.

The sample holds one count of this clone. The chain's CDR3 is CASSSQRYEQYF. CDR3 DNA: TGTGCCAGCAGCTCGCAGCGATACGAGCAGTACTTC. The genes are TRBV7-8 and TRBJ2-7; D unresolved. CDR3 length equals 12 residues. The germline gives CDR1 SGHVS, CDR2 FQNEAQ. Trimming shortened V by 4 bases and J by 4 bases, and 8 bases separated the two germline ends.

This clone appeared once. The chain has TRBV6-4 and TRBJ2-1, with 14 bases fitting TRBD2. This CDR3 spans 15 amino acids. Germline CDR1 and CDR2: MRHNA and SNTAGT. The V gene end was trimmed by 6 bases and the J gene end by 9 bases; junction bases not matched to a gene: 7. The CDR3 DNA is TGTGCCAGCAGCCGACTAGCGGGGGGGCAGGGTGAGCAGTTCTTC. Protein sequence: CASSRLAGGQGEQFF.

V usage is TRBV25-1 and J usage is TRBJ2-1, with TRBD1 matching over 8 bases. With 3 bases clipped from V and 2 bases from J, the junction kept 6 bases outside the gene matches. The length of the CDR3 is 16 residues. Per germline, CDR1 MGHDK and CDR2 SYGVNS. CDR3 coding DNA: TGTGCCAGCAGTGACCCCGGACAGGGTACCTACAATGAGCAGTTCTTC. Its translation: CASSDPGQGTYNEQFF.